This T cell receptor beta chain was captured by sequencing in a study of blood T cell repertoires in COVID-19. Study-level information: COVID-19 samples, acute and convalescent, were from the United States, Italy and Spain. Sample material is recorded as cDNA or gDNA derived from T cells, B-cell-depleted T cells, or PBMCs.

Generated by immunoSEQ multiplex PCR, the TCRdb table keeps only in-frame clones and is missing some. The sample holds 250,000 or so clones, about 80% seen once. What the recovered Cohort 3 donors had was two negative PCRs, clearance, or symptom resolution. The CDR3 loop spans 14 amino acids. V lost 3 bases and J lost 5, with 12 bases in between. Germline V gene sequence: CDR1 KGHDR, CDR2 SFDVKD. The sequence was collected from a man between 50 and 59 years old who had recovered from COVID-19. The rearrangement links TRBV24-1 to TRBJ1-2; D gene ambiguous. The sequencing input was PBMCs or T cells enriched from blood (not recorded which). CDR3 nucleotide sequence: TGTGCCACCAGTGATCCGAGCAAAGAATATGGCTACACCTTC. Translated: CATSDPSKEYGYTF.